The 11 T cell receptor beta chains reported below all come from one sample, sequenced in a study of blood T cells in healthy people across ages. Combining a sample-barcoded 5' primer with a J-beta primer mix, a second PCR ran for roughly 7 to 12 cycles. MiXCR, run by TCRdb on the 5' RACE reads, gives a single entry per CDR3 protein. Among about 1.7 million distinct CDR3 sequences listed, roughly 27% were seen once. The sequenced material came from blood. These receptors were collected from a woman in her twenties or thirties in good health.

The chain couples TRBV29-1 to TRBJ1-2; 7 bases map to TRBD1. Looked up from germline, CDR1 is SQVTM and CDR2 is ANQGSEA. This CDR3 is 14 amino acids long. J was trimmed by 4 bases and V by 7 bases; bases with no gene match: 12. CDR3 in DNA: TGCAGCGGCACCTCACAGGGGAACAGCTATGGCTACACCTTC. Translating it yields CSGTSQGNSYGYTF.

The chain employs TRBV5-1 and TRBJ2-1, with TRBD1 matching over 7 bases. Germline lookup yields CDR1 SGHRS and CDR2 YFSETQ. J gave up 5 bases and V 4 bases, and 9 bases lay outside the gene matches. The CDR3 is made up of 15 amino acids. This chain's CDR3 is CASSQARDSNNEQFF. In nucleotides, the CDR3 is TGCGCCAGCAGCCAAGCCCGGGACAGCAACAATGAGCAGTTCTTC.

V gene TRBV28 combines with J gene TRBJ1-4, with D unresolved. There are 15 residues in the CDR3. Trimming removed 4 bases from V and 8 bases from J, with 17 bases in between. Germline V CDR1 and CDR2: MDHEN, SYDVKM. CDR3 nucleotides: TGTGCCAGCAGTTCGTCGGCCTCCCGGCGAGAAAAACTGTTTTTT. Translation gives CASSSSASRREKLFF.

This clonotype was recorded many times. This chain uses TRBV20-1 with TRBJ2-6, with a weak D call TRBD2 (6 bases). The CDR3 length is 16 residues. Trimming stripped 5 bases from V and 0 bases from J, with 14 bases between. Germline CDR1 is DFQATT and CDR2 is SNEGSKA (reference sequence). This chain's CDR3 is CSADAGTYSGANVLTF. The CDR3 DNA reads TGCAGTGCTGATGCGGGGACCTACTCTGGGGCCAACGTCCTGACTTTC.

Notes on this clonotype: This clone may be a read error of a much larger clone one base away. This rearrangement joins TRBV29-1 to TRBJ2-3; 7 bases agree with TRBD2. CDR1 SQVTM and CDR2 ANQGSEA come from the germline V gene. This CDR3 comprises 15 residues. The CDR3 DNA is TGCAGCGTTGAAGATGAGCGGGGAGTCACAGGTACGCAGTATTTT. This sequence encodes CSVEDERGVTGTQYF.

In this sample, this clonotype turned up many times. The chain has TRBV11-2 and TRBJ2-5, with 9 bases identical to TRBD2. V lost 3 bases to trimming and J lost 2 bases; unmatched junction nucleotides: 4. The germline V gene encodes CDR1 SGHAT and CDR2 FQNNGV. This CDR3 comprises 15 residues. Here the CDR3 DNA reads TGTGCCAGCAGCTTGAGTCTAGCGGGGCAAGAGACCCAGTACTTC. Protein sequence: CASSLSLAGQETQYF.

The chain joins TRBV21-1 to TRBJ2-6; the listed D gene, TRBD1, was not tested against the DNA. TRBV21-1 is tagged as a pseudogene. The CDR3 is 19 residues long. CDR3 sequence reads: CASSKVQGGLVSGANVLTF. CDR3 nucleotides: TGTGCCAGCAGCAAAGTTCAAGGGGGGTTAGTTTCTGGGGCCAACGTCCTGACTTTC.

The rearrangement links TRBV28 to TRBJ2-7; 7 positions match TRBD1. Germline trimming cut 5 bases from V and 4 bases from J; bases unmatched to any gene: 2. This CDR3 contains 12 residues. CDR1 is MDHEN, CDR2 SYDVKM, per germline. CDR3 in amino acids: CASSHRGYEQYF. The CDR3 DNA is TGTGCCAGCAGTCACAGGGGATACGAGCAGTACTTC.

The chain has TRBV7-9 and TRBJ1-2; D remains ambiguous. The germline V gene has CDR1 SEHNR and CDR2 FQNEAQ (reference sequence). The V gene lost 5 bases and the J gene lost 6 bases, with 16 bases spanning the gap. This CDR3 comprises 14 residues. In DNA form, the CDR3 reads TGTGCCAGCAGCCCGCGCCCCAGGCGGCATGGCTACACCTTC. Translated, it gives CASSPRPRRHGYTF.

This clonotype was found a few times. V is TRBV24-1 and J is TRBJ1-5; D uncertain. The CDR3 is 13 residues long. The germline gives CDR1 KGHDR, CDR2 SFDVKD. V was shortened by 6 bases and J by 4 bases, with 9 bases between the two germline ends. The CDR3 region has the DNA TGTGCCACCAGTCCGGGGATTAATCAGCCCCAGCATTTT. Translating it yields CATSPGINQPQHF.

This sequence joins TRBV7-2 and TRBJ2-7, with D possibly being TRBD2 (5 bases). There are 11 residues in the CDR3. CDR1 SGHTA and CDR2 FQGNSA come from the germline V gene. The CDR3 region is CPPGTLYEQYF. CDR3 in DNA: TGTCCTCCGGGAACCCTGTACGAGCAGTACTTC.